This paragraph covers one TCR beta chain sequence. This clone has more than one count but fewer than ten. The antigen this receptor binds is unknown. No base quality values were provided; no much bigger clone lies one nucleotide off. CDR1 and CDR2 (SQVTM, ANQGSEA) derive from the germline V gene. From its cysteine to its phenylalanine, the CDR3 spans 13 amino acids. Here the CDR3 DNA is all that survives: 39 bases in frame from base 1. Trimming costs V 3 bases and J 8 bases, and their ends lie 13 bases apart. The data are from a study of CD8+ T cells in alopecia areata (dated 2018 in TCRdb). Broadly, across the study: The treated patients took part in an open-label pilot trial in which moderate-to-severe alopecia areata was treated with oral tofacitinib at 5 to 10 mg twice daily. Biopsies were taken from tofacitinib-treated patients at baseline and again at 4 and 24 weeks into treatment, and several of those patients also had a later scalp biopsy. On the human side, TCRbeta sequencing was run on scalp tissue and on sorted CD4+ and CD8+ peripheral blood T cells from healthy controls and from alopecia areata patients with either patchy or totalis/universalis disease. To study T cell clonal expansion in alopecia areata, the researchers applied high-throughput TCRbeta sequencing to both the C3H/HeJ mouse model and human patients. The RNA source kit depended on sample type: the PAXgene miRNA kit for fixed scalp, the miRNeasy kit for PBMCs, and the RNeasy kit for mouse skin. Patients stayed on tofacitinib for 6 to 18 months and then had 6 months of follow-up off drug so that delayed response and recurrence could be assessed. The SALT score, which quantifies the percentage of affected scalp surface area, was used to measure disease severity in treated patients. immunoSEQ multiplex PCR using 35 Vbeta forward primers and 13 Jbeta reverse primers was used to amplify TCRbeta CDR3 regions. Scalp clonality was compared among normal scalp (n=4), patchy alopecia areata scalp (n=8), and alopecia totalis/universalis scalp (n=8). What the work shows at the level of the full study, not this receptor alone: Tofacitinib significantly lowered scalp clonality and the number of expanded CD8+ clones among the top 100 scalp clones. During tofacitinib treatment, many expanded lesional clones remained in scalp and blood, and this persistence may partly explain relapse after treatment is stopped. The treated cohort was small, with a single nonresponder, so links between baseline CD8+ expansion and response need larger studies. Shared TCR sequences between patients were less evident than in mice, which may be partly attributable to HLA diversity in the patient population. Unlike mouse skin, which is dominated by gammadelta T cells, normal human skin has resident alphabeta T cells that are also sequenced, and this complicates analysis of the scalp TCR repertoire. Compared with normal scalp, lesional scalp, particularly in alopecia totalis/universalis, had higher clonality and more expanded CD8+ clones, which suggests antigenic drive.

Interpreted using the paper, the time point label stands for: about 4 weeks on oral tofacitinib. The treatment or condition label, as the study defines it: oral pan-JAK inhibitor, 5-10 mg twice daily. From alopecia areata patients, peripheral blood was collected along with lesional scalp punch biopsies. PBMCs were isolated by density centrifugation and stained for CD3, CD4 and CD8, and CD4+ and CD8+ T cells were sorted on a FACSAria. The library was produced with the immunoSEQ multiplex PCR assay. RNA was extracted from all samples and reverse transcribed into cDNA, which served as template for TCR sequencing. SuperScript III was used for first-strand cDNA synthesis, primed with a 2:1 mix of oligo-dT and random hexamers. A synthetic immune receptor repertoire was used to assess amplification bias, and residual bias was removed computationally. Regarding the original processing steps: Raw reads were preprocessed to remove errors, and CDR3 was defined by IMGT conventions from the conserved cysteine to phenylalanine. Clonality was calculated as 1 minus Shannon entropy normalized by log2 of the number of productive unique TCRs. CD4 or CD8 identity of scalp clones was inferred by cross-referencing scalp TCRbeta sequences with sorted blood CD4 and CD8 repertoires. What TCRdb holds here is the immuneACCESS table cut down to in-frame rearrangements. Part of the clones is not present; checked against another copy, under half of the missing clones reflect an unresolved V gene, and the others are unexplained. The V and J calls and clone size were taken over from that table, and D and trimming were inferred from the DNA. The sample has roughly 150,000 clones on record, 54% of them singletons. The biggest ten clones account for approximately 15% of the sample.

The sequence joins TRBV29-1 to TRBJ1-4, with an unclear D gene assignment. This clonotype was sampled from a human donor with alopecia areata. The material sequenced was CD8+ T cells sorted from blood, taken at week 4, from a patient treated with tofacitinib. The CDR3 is CSVDNGIEEKLFF. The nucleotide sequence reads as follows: TGCAGCGTTGATAACGGGATCGAAGAAAAACTGTTTTTT.